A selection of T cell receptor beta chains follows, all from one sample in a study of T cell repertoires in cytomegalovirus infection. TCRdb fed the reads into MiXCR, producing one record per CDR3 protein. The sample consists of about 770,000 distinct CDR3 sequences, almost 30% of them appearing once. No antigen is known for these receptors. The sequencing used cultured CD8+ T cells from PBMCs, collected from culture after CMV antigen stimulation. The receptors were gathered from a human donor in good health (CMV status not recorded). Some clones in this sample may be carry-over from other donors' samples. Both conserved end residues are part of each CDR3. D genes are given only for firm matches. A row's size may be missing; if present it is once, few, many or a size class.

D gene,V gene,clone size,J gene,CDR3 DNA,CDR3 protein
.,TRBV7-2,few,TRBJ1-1,TGTGCCAGCAGCATTGGACATAACACTGAAGCTTTCTTT,CASSIGHNTEAFF
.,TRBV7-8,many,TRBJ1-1,TGTGCCAGCATCCCGGGGGGGACGGTCTATATGAACACTGAAGCTTTCTTT,CASIPGGTVYMNTEAFF
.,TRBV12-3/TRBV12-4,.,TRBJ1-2,TGTGCCAGCAGTTTAGGTAAAGGGACCAACTATGGCTACACCTTC,CASSLGKGTNYGYTF
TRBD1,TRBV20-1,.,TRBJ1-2,TGCAGTGCGTCCGGGACAGAGTATGGCTACACCTTC,CSASGTEYGYTF
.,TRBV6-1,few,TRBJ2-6,TGTGCCAGCAGTGAATCGCCAGCTTCTGGGGCCAACGTCCTGACTTTC,CASSESPASGANVLTF
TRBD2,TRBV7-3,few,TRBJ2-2,TGTGCCAGCAGCCGACTACTAGCGGGGGTGAACACCGGGGAGCTGTTTTTT,CASSRLLAGVNTGELFF
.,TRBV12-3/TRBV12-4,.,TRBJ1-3,TGTGCCAGCAGTTTCCCCCTGTTCTCTGGAAACACCATATATTTT,CASSFPLFSGNTIYF
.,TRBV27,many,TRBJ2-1,TGTGCCAGCAGTTTAATTGGCTCCTACAATGAGCAGTTCTTC,CASSLIGSYNEQFF
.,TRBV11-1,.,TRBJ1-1,TGTGCCAGCAGCGTGACTGCAGGGATCGACACTGAAGCTTTCTTT,CASSVTAGIDTEAFF
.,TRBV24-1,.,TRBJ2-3,TGTGCCACCAGTGACTGGACGTCGGCAGATACGCAGTATTTT,CATSDWTSADTQYF
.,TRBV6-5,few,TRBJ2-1,TGTGCCAGCAGTTACTCCACTAAAGAGCAGTTCTTC,CASSYSTKEQFF
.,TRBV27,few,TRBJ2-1,TGTGCCAGCAGTTTATCGGTGAGGGGGGTGAATGAGCAGTTCTTC,CASSLSVRGVNEQFF
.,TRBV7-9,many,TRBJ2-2,TGTGCCAGCAGCTTAGTTGGGAACACCGGGGAGCTGTTTTTT,CASSLVGNTGELFF
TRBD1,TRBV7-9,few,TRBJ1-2,TGTGCCAGCAGAGGGGACAGCTATGGCTACACCTTC,CASRGDSYGYTF
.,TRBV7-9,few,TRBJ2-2,TGTGCCAGCAGCTCATGGGGGATGAACACCGGGGAGCTGTTTTTT,CASSSWGMNTGELFF
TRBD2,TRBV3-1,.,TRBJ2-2,TGTGCCAGCAGCCTCACCGGGGGGAGCCGGTCCACCGGGGAGCTGTTTTTT,CASSLTGGSRSTGELFF
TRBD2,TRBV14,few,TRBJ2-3,TGTGCCAGCAGCCCTATAGGGACTAGCGGAGGCACAGATACGCAGTATTTT,CASSPIGTSGGTDTQYF
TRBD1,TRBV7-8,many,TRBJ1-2,TGTGCCAGCAGCCGATATCGGACAGGGCCCTATGGCTACACCTTC,CASSRYRTGPYGYTF
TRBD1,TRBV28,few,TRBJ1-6,TGTGCCAGCAGTCCCGGGACAGGCCGCTCCTATAATTCACCCCTCCACTTT,CASSPGTGRSYNSPLHF
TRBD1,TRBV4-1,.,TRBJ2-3,TGCGCCAGCAGCCAAGATAAGGACAGGTCTCCTGATACGCAGTATTTT,CASSQDKDRSPDTQYF
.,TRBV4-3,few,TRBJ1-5,TGCGCCAGCAGCCAAGACGGCCCAGAGTTTAATCAGCCCCAGCATTTT,CASSQDGPEFNQPQHF
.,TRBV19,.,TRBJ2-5,TGTGCCAGTAGTACCCACAGGGTAAAGACCCAGTACTTC,CASSTHRVKTQYF
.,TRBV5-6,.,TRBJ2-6,TGTGCCAGCATAGGTACTAGCTCTAGGGCCAACGTCCTGACTTTC,CASIGTSSRANVLTF
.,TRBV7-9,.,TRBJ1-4,TGTGCCAGCAGCTCGGACAGACGAGAAAAACTGTTTTTT,CASSSDRREKLFF
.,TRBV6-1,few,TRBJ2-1,TGTGCCAGCAGTTCCACCGGGCCAATAGTCAATGAGCAGTTCTTC,CASSSTGPIVNEQFF
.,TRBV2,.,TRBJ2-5,TGTGCCAGCAAAGGAGGGTTCCAAGAGACCCAGTACTTC,CASKGGFQETQYF
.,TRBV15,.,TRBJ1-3,TGTGCCACCAGCAGATGGGGGGGAGCTGGAAACACCATATATTTT,CATSRWGGAGNTIYF
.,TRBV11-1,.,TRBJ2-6,TGTGCCAGCAGCTTATTGCAGGGGAGGTTTCGATCTGGGGCCAACGTCCTGACTTTC,CASSLLQGRFRSGANVLTF
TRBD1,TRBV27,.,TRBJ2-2,TGTGCCAGCAGTTTAGGAGGGGGACAGGGGAAAGCCGGGGAGCTGTTTTTT,CASSLGGGQGKAGELFF
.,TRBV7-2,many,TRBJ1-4,TGTGCCAGCAGCTTCGGAGGGAGCAATGAAAAACTGTTTTTT,CASSFGGSNEKLFF
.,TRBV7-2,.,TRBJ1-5,TGTGCCAGCAGCTTATCCGCCTTCAATCAGCCCCAGCATTTT,CASSLSAFNQPQHF
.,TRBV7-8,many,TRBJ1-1,TGTGCCAGCAGCTCCCATGGACGGGGGATATTGAACACTGAAGCTTTCTTT,CASSSHGRGILNTEAFF
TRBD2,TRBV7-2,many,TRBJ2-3,TGTGCCAGCAGCTCACCCTGGGAAGGACTAGCGGGGGGGGCAGATACGCAGTATTTT,CASSSPWEGLAGGADTQYF
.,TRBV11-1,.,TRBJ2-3,TGTGCCAGCTTAAGGGGTAACACAGATACGCAGTATTTT,CASLRGNTDTQYF
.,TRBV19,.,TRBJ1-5,TGTGCCAGTAGTATTTCGGGCGGTCCGTATCAGCCCCAGCATTTT,CASSISGGPYQPQHF
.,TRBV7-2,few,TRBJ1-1,TGTGCCAGCAGCTTAGAAGGTCCCGCTGAAGCTTTCTTT,CASSLEGPAEAFF
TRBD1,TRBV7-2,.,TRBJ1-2,TGTGCCAGCAGCGCCCCCGGGACAGACTATGGCTACACCTTC,CASSAPGTDYGYTF
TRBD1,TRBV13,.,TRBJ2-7,TGTGCCAGCAGTTGGACAGGGAGCTCCTACGAGCAGTACTTC,CASSWTGSSYEQYF
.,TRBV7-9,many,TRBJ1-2,TGTGCCAGCAGCTTAGCGGGGCGTGATGGCTACACCTTC,CASSLAGRDGYTF
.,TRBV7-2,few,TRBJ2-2,TGTGCCGCCAATATTGGAACCGGGCCGAACACCGGGGAGCTGTTTTTT,CAANIGTGPNTGELFF
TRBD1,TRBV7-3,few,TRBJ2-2,TGTGCCAGCAGCTTAACCGCAGACAGGGCTACCGGGGAGCTGTTTTTT,CASSLTADRATGELFF
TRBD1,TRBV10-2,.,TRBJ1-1,TGCGCCAGCACTTTCACAGGGGACACTGAAGCTTTCTTT,CASTFTGDTEAFF
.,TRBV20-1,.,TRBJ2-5,TGCAGTGGAGGCGGTACCCAAGAGACCCAGTACTTC,CSGGGTQETQYF
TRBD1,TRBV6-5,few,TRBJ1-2,TGTGCCAGCAGTTACTATCCCCCAGGGGGAGACTATGGCTACACCTTC,CASSYYPPGGDYGYTF
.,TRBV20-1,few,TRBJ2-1,TGCAGTGCTTTTCCACCGAGCTCCTACAATGAGCAGTTCTTC,CSAFPPSSYNEQFF
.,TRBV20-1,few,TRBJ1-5,TGCAGTGCTAGGGTGGAAAGGGGGTATAGCAATCAGCCCCAGCATTTT,CSARVERGYSNQPQHF
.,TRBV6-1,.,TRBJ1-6,TGTGCCAGCACCCTGAAGCGGCAGGCCGCCGGTTCACCCCTCCACTTT,CASTLKRQAAGSPLHF
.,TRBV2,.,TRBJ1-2,TGTGCCACCTTAGAACAGGGTCGTGGCTACACCTTC,CATLEQGRGYTF
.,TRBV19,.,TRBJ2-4,TGTGCCAGTAGTATAGAGCTGGGGCTGGGAAACATTCAGTACTTC,CASSIELGLGNIQYF
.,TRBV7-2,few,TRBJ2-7,TGTGCCAGCCAACACGTACACGAGCAGTACTTC,CASQHVHEQYF
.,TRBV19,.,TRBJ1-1,TGTGCCAGTTCACAGGTCAAGAACACTGAAGCTTTCTTT,CASSQVKNTEAFF
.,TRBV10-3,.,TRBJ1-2,TGTGCCATCAGTGAGGGTGTCGGCAGTGCTATGCCGGGACACGGCTACACCTTC,CAISEGVGSAMPGHGYTF
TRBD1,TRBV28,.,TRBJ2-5,TGTGCCAGCAGTGACCGGGACAGGGAAGAGACCCAGTACTTC,CASSDRDREETQYF
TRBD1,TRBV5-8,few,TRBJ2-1,TGTGCCAGCAGCCTCAGACAGGGTGGTCCCTCTAATCAGTTCTTC,CASSLRQGGPSNQFF
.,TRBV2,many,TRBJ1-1,TGTGCCAGCAGGGACGGGAGGCAGACTGAAGCTTTCTTT,CASRDGRQTEAFF
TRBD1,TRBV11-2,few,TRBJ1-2,TGTGCCAGCAGCCAGGGGGGGACGGCTTATGGCTACACCTTC,CASSQGGTAYGYTF
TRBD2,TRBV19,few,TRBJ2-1,TGTGCCAGTAGTCAAGCGGGGTCCAATGAGCAGTTCTTC,CASSQAGSNEQFF
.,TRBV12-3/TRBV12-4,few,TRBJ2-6,TGTGCCAGCAGTTTAGGGCAGCTCGGGGCCAACGTCCTGACTTTC,CASSLGQLGANVLTF
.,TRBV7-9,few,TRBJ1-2,TGTGCCAGCACCTCGACAGGCTATGGCTACACCTTC,CASTSTGYGYTF
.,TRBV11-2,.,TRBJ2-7,TGTGCCAGCAGCTTTTGGAAGCGTACGGGTACCCACGAGCAGTACTTC,CASSFWKRTGTHEQYF